Here is one T cell receptor (beta chain) with its context. The sample comes from a study of early T cells in non-severe SARS-CoV-2 infection. TCRdb re-analysed the 5' RACE reads in MiXCR, keeping a single row per CDR3 protein. Among about 81,000 distinct CDR3 sequences listed, over 5% were seen once. Trimming left V 5 bases short and J 7 bases short, with 18 bases between. CDR1 DFQATT and CDR2 SNEGSKA come from the germline V gene (reference sequence). CDR3 size: 14 residues. The sequenced sample was whole blood. The gene calls are TRBV20-1 and TRBJ2-1; possibly TRBD1 for D (5 bases). The TCR comes from an adult who was a healthcare worker with PCR-confirmed SARS-CoV-2 infection or an uninfected control (not recorded which). CDR3 nucleotides: TGCAGTGCTTCAGGGCTATGGGGTCGGAATGAGCAGTTCTTC. Translation: CSASGLWGRNEQFF.